This T cell receptor (beta chain) was sequenced in a study of T-cell reconstitution after alpha-beta-depleted transplantation in children. Overall study findings and caveats: For some patients, TCRbeta diversity was high at day 60 because of recipient T cells and thymic progenitors that survived.

A library of TCRbeta sequences, prepared with unique molecular identifiers, was generated. TCRdb re-analysed the PCR reads in MiXCR, keeping a single row per CDR3 protein. The sample records fewer than 85,000 distinct CDR3 sequences, around an eighth being singletons. CDR1 is SGHDT and CDR2 is YYEEEE in the germline V gene. V trimming: 4 bases; J trimming: 4 bases; junction bases outside the gene matches: 6. The CDR3 is 14 amino acids. This clonotype was seen ten or more times. Its antigen is not known. This sequence was found in a male patient under 10 years old who had a stem cell transplant for acute lymphoblastic leukemia, so the T cells may come from the graft donor. This chain links TRBV5-6 with TRBJ2-5, with 8 nucleotides matching TRBD1. The material was PBMCs, mostly from graft donor cells, obtained 180 days after TCRalphabeta/CD19-depleted stem cell transplant. CDR3 region: CASSGTGFVETQYF. The CDR3 DNA follows: TGTGCCAGCAGCGGGACAGGTTTTGTAGAGACCCAGTACTTC. Full variable domain (remainder filled in from reference TRBV5-6 and TRBJ2-5): DAGVTQSPTHLIKTRGQQVTLRCSPKSGHDTVSWYQQALGQGPQFIFQYYEEEERQRGNFPDRFSGHQFPNYSSELNVNALLLGDSALYLCASSGTGFVETQYFGPGTRLLVL.